This TCR beta chain was recorded in a study of shared clonotypes between healthy human individuals. Per the original data handling: As immunoSEQ supplied junction-only sequences (without quality scores), filtering differed. Measured with immunoSEQ multiplex PCR; TCRdb has only the in-frame clones, and not every one. The V and J calls and clone size are taken from that table; D and trimming were inferred from the DNA. In the table there are around 200,000 clones, over 50% of which are singletons. Trimming shortened V by 8 bases and J by 0 bases, and 23 bases separated the two germline ends. The CDR3 loop spans 19 amino acids. Germline CDR1 SGHTA, CDR2 FQGNSA. Healthy HIV-negative adults without recent acute infections or vaccinations served as donors.

The chain uses TRBV7-2 and TRBJ2-6; the D gene is possibly TRBD2 (6 bases). The TCR sequence derives from a man younger than 45 in good health. The sequencing input was memory CD4+ T cells sorted from blood. Subset given: CD45RA-negative fraction. The CDR3 region is CASWAQPGTANSGANVLTF. CDR3 in DNA: TGTGCCAGCTGGGCCCAGCCCGGGACTGCCAACTCTGGGGCCAACGTCCTGACTTTC.